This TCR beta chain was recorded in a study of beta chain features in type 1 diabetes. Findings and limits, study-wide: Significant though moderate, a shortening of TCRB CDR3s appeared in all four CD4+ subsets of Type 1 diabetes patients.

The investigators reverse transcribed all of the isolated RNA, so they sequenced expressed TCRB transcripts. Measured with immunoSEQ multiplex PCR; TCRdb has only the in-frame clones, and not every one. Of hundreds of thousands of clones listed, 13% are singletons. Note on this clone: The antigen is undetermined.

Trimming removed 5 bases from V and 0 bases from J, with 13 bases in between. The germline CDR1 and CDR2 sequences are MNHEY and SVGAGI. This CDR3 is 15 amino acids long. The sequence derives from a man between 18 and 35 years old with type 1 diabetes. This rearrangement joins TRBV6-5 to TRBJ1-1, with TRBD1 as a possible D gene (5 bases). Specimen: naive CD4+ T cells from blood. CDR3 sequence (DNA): TGTGCCAGCAGTCCCACGGGGCGCGTGAACACTGAAGCTTTCTTT. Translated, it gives CASSPTGRVNTEAFF.